This paragraph covers one T cell receptor beta chain sequence. Assay used: immunoSEQ multiplex PCR; TCRdb lists only in-frame clones, some missing. The data show 130,000 to 150,000 clones, with around 84% seen just once and 5% to 5.5% held by the top ten. The record originates from a study of T cell responses to AZD1222 COVID-19 vaccine. CDR1 is SGHTA and CDR2 is FQGNSA in the germline V gene. The length of the CDR3 is 17 residues. Trimming left V 1 base short and J 5 bases short, with 20 bases between. The specimen was peripheral blood, collected 28 days after the second AZD1222 dose. J is TRBJ1-2 and V is TRBV7-2; tentatively, D is TRBD1 (6 bases). The clonotype originates from an adult who received the AZD1222 COVID-19 vaccine. This CDR3 reads CASSLEAERGARYGYTF. For the CDR3, the DNA is TGTGCCAGCAGCTTAGAAGCCGAGCGGGGGGCTAGGTATGGCTACACCTTC.